This T cell receptor beta chain was retrieved from a study of CD8 T cells in Susac syndrome. Study conclusions and caveats: The CD4+ T cell repertoires from Susac syndrome exhibited no clonal expansion.

RNA, at roughly 0.5 to 1 ug, was reverse transcribed with random hexamers. immunoSEQ multiplex PCR amplified TCR beta CDR3 across 54 Vbeta, 13 Jbeta. TCRdb passed the immunoSEQ multiplex PCR reads through MiXCR, listing each CDR3 protein once. Of around 71,000 distinct CDR3 sequences in the sample, 93% were seen once. V was trimmed by 7 bases and J by 1 base, leaving 15 bases between them. The CDR3 is 14 amino acids. The germline gives CDR1 SQVTM, CDR2 ANQGSEA. About this clonotype itself: The antigen remains undetermined.

From blood CD8+ and CD4+ T cells, TCR beta sequences were generated. Input material: CD4+ T cells from PBMCs. The receptor comes from a human donor with Susac syndrome. The chain links TRBV29-1 to TRBJ2-3; D is tentatively TRBD1 or TRBD2 (6 bases each). DNA for the CDR3: TGCAGCGAATCTAGGGGGGTGGGCACAGATACGCAGTATTTT. Translated: CSESRGVGTDTQYF.